This is a list of T cell receptor beta chains from one sample in a study of blood T cells in healthy people across ages. TCRdb passed the 5' RACE reads through MiXCR, listing each CDR3 protein once. The profile shows 710,000 or so distinct CDR3 sequences, about 32% of them singletons. Sequenced sample: blood. These receptors were taken from a woman of 80 years or more in good health. Each CDR3 is given with its conserved first and last residue. A D gene is named only where the DNA matches it firmly. The size of a clone is reported for some rows only, either as once, few or many, or as a class for expanded clones.

DNA,CDR3,J,D,size,V
TGCGCCAGCAGCTTGGCTATTTCTATACCGGGACACGCCGTCCATGAGCAGTTCTTC,CASSLAISIPGHAVHEQFF,TRBJ2-1,-,few,TRBV5-1
TGTGCCAGCAGCTTAAGACCAAACACAGATACGCAGTATTTT,CASSLRPNTDTQYF,TRBJ2-3,-,-,TRBV7-3
TGTGCCAGCAGCGAGGGACTAGCAGAGACCCAGTACTTC,CASSEGLAETQYF,TRBJ2-5,TRBD2,-,TRBV7-3
TGCAGTGCTAGAGAGGGGGGGTGGCTCAATGAGCAGTTCTTC,CSAREGGWLNEQFF,TRBJ2-1,TRBD2,-,TRBV20-1
TGTGCCAGCAGCTTACCCGAGGGGGGAGCAACTAATGAAAAACTGTTTTTT,CASSLPEGGATNEKLFF,TRBJ1-4,-,-,TRBV5-6
TGTGGCAGCAGTCATCACGGGAGGGCCGACGGGGAGCAGTACTTC,CGSSHHGRADGEQYF,TRBJ2-5,TRBD2,-,TRBV28
TGTGCCAGCAGCGCCACAGGGTCCAACTACGAGCAGTACTTC,CASSATGSNYEQYF,TRBJ2-7,-,many,TRBV9
TGTGCCAGCAGCCAAGCTGGGACTAGCGGGGGTAGCGAGCAGTACTTC,CASSQAGTSGGSEQYF,TRBJ2-7,TRBD2,few,TRBV3-1
TGTGCCAGCAGCAAGACTAGCGGGACTACCTACGAGCAGTACTTC,CASSKTSGTTYEQYF,TRBJ2-7,TRBD2,many,TRBV7-2
TGTGCCAGTAGTATTTCTAGGTCTTCCTACAAGCAGTACTTC,CASSISRSSYKQYF,TRBJ2-7,-,-,TRBV19
TGTGCCTTGGGAATGGGACAGACCACAAACACTGAAGCTTTCTTT,CALGMGQTTNTEAFF,TRBJ1-1,TRBD1,-,TRBV30
TGTGCCATCAGCTTGACAGATAGCAATCAGCCCCAGCATTTT,CAISLTDSNQPQHF,TRBJ1-5,-,many,TRBV10-3
TGTGCCAGCAGCTTAGACCGGAGGGGTAGCAATCAGCCCCAGCATTTT,CASSLDRRGSNQPQHF,TRBJ1-5,-,-,TRBV7-2
TGTGCCAGCAGTCCCGATCTGGGCCCTAACTATGGCTACACCTTC,CASSPDLGPNYGYTF,TRBJ1-2,-,many,TRBV12-3/TRBV12-4
TGTGCCAGCACCAAACAGGGGGCCTACGAGCAGTACTTC,CASTKQGAYEQYF,TRBJ2-7,TRBD1,-,TRBV6-5
TGTGCCATCAGCCCGTCAGCAAACTATGGCCACACCTTC,CAISPSANYGHTF,TRBJ1-2,-,once,TRBV10-3
TGTGCCAGCAGCTTCCGACTAGCGGGGGGGGAGAATGAGCAGTTCTTC,CASSFRLAGGENEQFF,TRBJ2-1,TRBD2,-,TRBV11-2
TGCAGTGTCCGAGGGGGCAGGTCTCTTTACGAGCAGTACTTC,CSVRGGRSLYEQYF,TRBJ2-7,TRBD1,-,TRBV20-1
TGTGCCAGCAGCTTAATGGGACTAGCAGTTTACCAAGAGACCCAGTACTTC,CASSLMGLAVYQETQYF,TRBJ2-5,TRBD2,many,TRBV7-3
TGTGCCAGCAGCTTAGTAGGGCTGGACAGCCAAGAGACCCAGTACTTC,CASSLVGLDSQETQYF,TRBJ2-5,-,many,TRBV7-2
TGTGCCAGCAGCCAACGTTTCAGCTATGGCTACACCTTC,CASSQRFSYGYTF,TRBJ1-2,-,many,TRBV3-1
TGTGCCAGCTCACTGGGGACAGGGGGCACGGACGAGCAGTACTTC,CASSLGTGGTDEQYF,TRBJ2-7,TRBD1,many,TRBV18
TGTGCCAGCAGCGGCGGGACTAGCGGATTCACAGATACGCAGTATTTT,CASSGGTSGFTDTQYF,TRBJ2-3,TRBD2,many,TRBV5-8
TGTGCCACCAGCAGAGGCCAACCGGGACAAAGGAGGGAGACCCAGTACTTC,CATSRGQPGQRRETQYF,TRBJ2-5,-,many,TRBV15
TGCGCCAGCAGCACCGGCGGGGCTAAAAACACTGAAGCTTTCTTT,CASSTGGAKNTEAFF,TRBJ1-1,-,many,TRBV5-1
TGCGCCAGCAGCTTCCACAGCGGGGGGCTCGGAGAGACCCAGTACTTC,CASSFHSGGLGETQYF,TRBJ2-5,TRBD2,many,TRBV5-1
TGTGCCAGCAGTAATCCCGGGACAGGGGGCGGCTCTGAAGCTTTCTTT,CASSNPGTGGGSEAFF,TRBJ1-1,TRBD1,-,TRBV6-6
TGTGCCAGCAGTTACTCCGGGACAGACTATGGCTACACCTTC,CASSYSGTDYGYTF,TRBJ1-2,TRBD1,many,TRBV5-1
TGTGCCAGCAGGCGGGACTCCGTCACAGATACGCAGTATTTT,CASRRDSVTDTQYF,TRBJ2-3,-,many,TRBV2
TGTGCCAGCAGCTTGACACTCAACTATGGCTACACCTTC,CASSLTLNYGYTF,TRBJ1-2,-,-,TRBV7-8
TGTGCCAGCAGCCAAACCGGGATCTCCTACGAGCAGTACTTC,CASSQTGISYEQYF,TRBJ2-7,-,-,TRBV7-9
TGTGCCAGCGGGGGGGGACAGGGCGAGCAGTTCTTC,CASGGGQGEQFF,TRBJ2-1,TRBD1,-,TRBV25-1
TGTGCCAGCAGTTTACTCCGGGCCAGGGGGCGCCTCCAGCCCCAGCATTTT,CASSLLRARGRLQPQHF,TRBJ1-5,TRBD1,many,TRBV12-3/TRBV12-4
TGTGCCAGCAGACTACAGGGGCAGGGTCAGCCCCAGCATTTT,CASRLQGQGQPQHF,TRBJ1-5,TRBD1,few,TRBV6-6
TGTGCCACGCCGAAGGGGGGGGCGCGGGATACGCAGTATTTT,CATPKGGARDTQYF,TRBJ2-3,-,many,TRBV15
TGTGCCAGCAGCTTAGCCGCGGCAGGGGGCACGGGGTACGAGCAGTACTTC,CASSLAAAGGTGYEQYF,TRBJ2-7,TRBD1,many,TRBV7-8
TGTGCCAGCAGCCAAGGGGACAGGCATGAAGCTTTCTTT,CASSQGDRHEAFF,TRBJ1-1,TRBD1,-,TRBV3-1